The source of this T cell receptor beta chain is a study of T-cell memory formation after mild COVID-19. Study-wide points: Some clones that responded turned up in pre-infection memory, which suggests that cross-reactive memory joined in. Shrinking CD4+ clones resided mostly in CM and EM, and CD8+ ones in EMRA. Clonal second-wave expansions that peaked on day 37 had unconfirmed SARS-CoV-2 specificity. While clones contracting from day 15 to 85 were balanced between CD4 and CD8, later expanders leaned CD4+.

Remarks on this clonotype: Antigen unknown.

From the 5' RACE reads, TCRdb called clonotypes with MiXCR, one entry per CDR3 protein. Seen here are hundreds of thousands of distinct CDR3 sequences, less than 25% observed once, and the top ten hold roughly 9.1%. The CDR3 has 16 residues. V dropped 4 bases and J dropped 8; count of bases not matched to a gene: 10. Germline V gene sequence: CDR1 MNHNS, CDR2 SASEGT. The sequence was obtained from an adult woman who had mild COVID-19 (a few samples of this study predate the infection). Cell type and time point are not known. Sequenced material: PBMCs or a T cell subset sorted from them (not recorded which). The chain is built from TRBV6-1 and TRBJ2-2, with 10 bases matching TRBD2. Written as DNA, the CDR3 is TGTGCCAGCAGTGTAATTAGCGGGAGGATAGGGGGGGAGCTGTTTTTT. It translates to CASSVISGRIGGELFF.